What follows are 20 T cell receptor beta chains derived from one specimen sequenced in a study. Tregs were sorted as CD4+CD25+CD127-/low cells. TCRdb analysed the 5' RACE reads with MiXCR anew, one entry per CDR3 protein. The sample contains more than 7,500 distinct CDR3 sequences, around 15% of which appear only once. The sequenced sample consisted of Tregs sorted from blood. These receptors originate from a female donor with breast cancer.

Remarks on this clonotype: A read error is likely, as this CDR3 ends without the conserved phenylalanine or tryptophan. The J gene is TRBJ1-3, the V gene TRBV11-2, with 7 nucleotides matching TRBD1. V was pared by 5 bases and J by 4 bases, with 8 bases of the junction left unmatched. In germline, CDR1 is SGHAT, CDR2 FQNNGV. This CDR3 contains 15 residues. The CDR3 loop is CASSLRQGTGNTIYL. The CDR3 DNA reads TGTGCCAGCAGCCTAAGACAGGGAACCGGAAACACCATATATCTT.

In its sample, this clonotype ranks as medium-sized. The chain carries TRBV7-2 and TRBJ1-3; maybe TRBD1 (5 bases). This CDR3 has 16 amino acids. Trimming removed 1 base at V and 4 bases at J, with 14 bases between. Germline CDR1 reads SGHTA; CDR2 reads FQGNSA. The CDR3: CASSLGPGGAGNTIYF. The CDR3 DNA reads as TGTGCCAGCAGCTTAGGCCCGGGGGGAGCAGGAAACACCATATATTTT. Based on the CDR3 plus reference TRBV7-2 and TRBJ1-3, the full variable domain is GAGVSQSPSNKVTEKGKDVELRCDPISGHTALYWYRQSLGQGLEFLIYFQGNSAPDKSGLPSDRFSAERTGGSVSTLTIQRTQQEDSAVYLCASSLGPGGAGNTIYFGEGSWLTVV.

In its sample, this clonotype is medium-sized. This chain joins TRBV27 and TRBJ2-1; possibly TRBD2 for D (5 bases). This CDR3 region has 13 residues. V dropped 5 bases and J dropped 10 bases, with 15 bases sitting between them. Germline CDR1 is MNHEY and CDR2 is SMNVEV (reference sequence). The CDR3 nucleotides read TGTGCCAGCAGTCCAACTAGTATCTGGGAGCAGTTCTTC. This translates into CASSPTSIWEQFF.

This clonotype is labeled medium-sized. The chain couples TRBV7-3 to TRBJ2-3; 11 bases are a match to TRBD2. The V gene end was trimmed by 5 bases and the J gene end by 2 bases; junction bases not matched to a gene: 3. The CDR3 spans 15 residues. CDR1 and CDR2 from the germline V gene are SGHTA and FQGTGA. The CDR3 loop is CASSQTSGTTDTQYF. Written as DNA, the CDR3 is TGTGCCAGCAGCCAGACTAGCGGGACCACAGATACGCAGTATTTT.

This clonotype ranks as medium-sized (0.01 to 0.1%). The chain uses TRBV7-9 and TRBJ1-1, with D unclear. Germline CDR1 and CDR2: SEHNR and FQNEAQ (reference sequence). Trimming left V 4 bases short and J 5 bases short, with 11 bases between. This CDR3 has 13 residues. CDR3 DNA: TGTGCCAGCAGCTCCAGATGGGGAACTGAAGCTTTCTTT. This sequence encodes CASSSRWGTEAFF. The full variable domain, in which reference TRBV7-9 and TRBJ1-1 provide the parts outside the CDR3, is DTGVSQNPRHKITKRGQNVTFRCDPISEHNRLYWYRQTLGQGPEFLTYFQNEAQLEKSRLLSDRFSAERPKGSFSTLEIQRTEQGDSAMYLCASSSRWGTEAFFGQGTRLTVV.

The chain carries TRBV12-5 and TRBJ2-3, with TRBD2 identical over 8 bases. The CDR3 has 17 residues. The germline gives CDR1 LGHNT, CDR2 FRNRAP. The ends lost 4 bases at V and 3 bases at J; junction bases unmatched: 12. The CDR3, as DNA: TGTGCTAGTGGTTCCTCCTACGGGACTAGGGGTACAGATACGCAGTATTTT. Encoded protein: CASGSSYGTRGTDTQYF. The full variable domain, with the rest looked up from reference TRBV12-5 and TRBJ2-3, is DARVTQTPRHKVTEMGQEVTMRCQPILGHNTVFWYRQTMMQGLELLAYFRNRAPLDDSGMPKDRFSAEMPDATLATLKIQPSEPRDSAVYFCASGSSYGTRGTDTQYFGPGTRLTVL.

A note on this clonotype: A single base separates this from a much larger clone, so it may be a read error. V is TRBV9 and J is TRBJ1-1; D gene unclear. CDR3 length: 14 residues. Germline V CDR1 and CDR2: SGDLS, YYNGEE. This CDR3 reads CASSVQPTNTKAFF. In DNA form, the CDR3 reads TGTGCCAGCAGCGTACAGCCGACGAACACTAAAGCTTTCTTT.

This clonotype was detected many times. The CDR3, as DNA: TGTGCCAGCGGCCGGGACAGGGGTTCCTACGAGCAGTACTTC. Protein product: CASGRDRGSYEQYF. The chain uses TRBV2 and TRBJ2-7, with TRBD1 matching 10 bases. Germline V lookup: CDR1 SNHLY, CDR2 FYNNEI. V dropped 8 bases and J dropped 1; count of bases not matched to a gene: 5. This CDR3 is built from 14 residues.

This clonotype was seen many times. This chain links TRBV7-9 with TRBJ2-1; 7 bases line up with TRBD2. CDR3 length: 17 residues. The germline V gene has CDR1 SEHNR and CDR2 FQNEAQ (reference sequence). With 2 bases clipped from V and 0 bases from J, the junction kept 7 bases outside the gene matches. CDR3 DNA: TGTGCCAGCAGCTTATCGGCGGGAGCTAGCTCCTACAATGAGCAGTTCTTC. It encodes CASSLSAGASSYNEQFF.

Note on this clonotype: This may stem from a read error, because a much larger clone lies one nucleotide away. The chain links TRBV7-9 to TRBJ2-7; the D gene could be TRBD1 or TRBD2 (5 bases each). CDR1 is SEHNR and CDR2 is FQNEAQ in the germline V gene (reference sequence). This CDR3 contains 14 residues. The CDR3 spells CASSLVLGTYGQYF. Here the CDR3 DNA reads TGTGCCAGCAGCTTAGTTCTAGGGACCTACGGGCAGTACTTC.

This clonotype rates as medium-sized (0.01 to 0.1%). The chain couples TRBV12-3 or TRBV12-4 to TRBJ2-4; D is undetermined. CDR3 length: 11 amino acids. The germline V and J ends were trimmed by 5 bases and 6 bases, with 5 bases remaining between them. For the CDR3, the DNA is TGTGCCAGCAGTCAGACAAACATTCAGTACTTC. This encodes CASSQTNIQYF.

The genes are TRBV5-1 and TRBJ2-2; TRBD1 might be the D (5 bases). The CDR3 runs to 18 residues. CDR1 SGHRS and CDR2 YFSETQ come from the germline V gene. V lost 2 bases and J lost 0, with 17 bases in between. CDR3 sequence (DNA): TGCGCCAGCAGCTTAGCTGAGGACACCGTCGCGAACACCGGGGAGCTGTTTTTT. Amino acids: CASSLAEDTVANTGELFF.

Many counts were recorded for this clonotype. The chain has TRBV4-3 and TRBJ1-5; D is unresolved. Trimming stripped 0 bases from V and 4 bases from J, with 7 bases between. CDR1 and CDR2 (germline): LGHNA, YSLEER. The CDR3 is 14 residues long. The CDR3 sequence: CASSQDLSNQPQHF. DNA for the CDR3: TGCGCCAGCAGCCAAGATCTATCAAATCAGCCCCAGCATTTT.

This clonotype was counted at least ten times. The rearrangement uses TRBV7-2 and TRBJ2-7; tentative D call: TRBD2 (6 bases). Looked up from germline, CDR1 is SGHTA and CDR2 is FQGNSA. The CDR3 loop spans 14 amino acids. The V end was cut by 7 bases, the J end by 0 bases, with 13 bases between. The CDR3 DNA reads TGTGCCAGCATCCTCGGAGGGTCCTCCTACGAGCAGTACTTC. This sequence encodes CASILGGSSYEQYF. The full variable domain, in which reference TRBV7-2 and TRBJ2-7 provide the parts outside the CDR3, is GAGVSQSPSNKVTEKGKDVELRCDPISGHTALYWYRQSLGQGLEFLIYFQGNSAPDKSGLPSDRFSAERTGGSVSTLTIQRTQQEDSAVYLCASILGGSSYEQYFGPGTRLTVT.

The table lists this clonotype with a few counts. A much larger clone differs from this one at a single base, so this may be a read error. The chain recombines TRBV7-2 with TRBJ1-2, with TRBD1 identical over 7 bases. With 5 bases clipped from V and 5 bases from J, the junction kept 8 bases outside the gene matches. The CDR3 totals 14 residues. The germline V gene has CDR1 SGHTA and CDR2 FQGNSA. The CDR3 spells CASSNRQGTYGYTF. For the CDR3, the DNA is TGTGCCAGCAGCAACCGACAGGGTACTTATGGCTACACCTTC. The variable domain in full, with the rest retrieved from reference TRBV7-2 and TRBJ1-2, is GAGVSQSPSNKVTEKGKDVELRCDPISGHTALYWYRQSLGQGLEFLIYFQGNSAPDKSGLPSDRFSAERTGGSVSTLTIQRTQQEDSAVYLCASSNRQGTYGYTFGSGTRLTVV.

This clonotype is medium-sized within its sample. The chain is built from TRBV5-1 and TRBJ2-1, with D unclear. The CDR3 is made up of 13 amino acids. Germline V gene sequence: CDR1 SGHRS, CDR2 YFSETQ. The ends were cut back, 0 bases at V and 4 bases at J, with 5 bases in the middle. DNA for the CDR3: TGCGCCAGCAGCTTGGCCCAGTACAATGAGCAGTTCTTC. This gives the protein CASSLAQYNEQFF.

By its share, this clonotype is medium-sized. The genes are TRBV24-1 and TRBJ2-7; 8 bases are shared with TRBD1. This CDR3 is 12 amino acids long. CDR1 and CDR2 (germline): KGHDR, SFDVKD. V gave up 5 bases and J gave up 6 bases; unmatched junction bases: 2. The CDR3 region has the DNA TGTGCCACCAGTGGGGACAGGCGCGAGCAGTACTTC. Translating it yields CATSGDRREQYF.

J is TRBJ2-2 and V is TRBV7-9; D is uncertain. The CDR3 runs to 21 residues. Trimming left V 5 bases short and J 1 base short, with 29 bases between. Germline CDR1 reads SEHNR; CDR2 reads FQNEAQ (reference sequence). Here the CDR3 reads CASSPGSTSLGPPRNTGELFF. CDR3 DNA: TGTGCCAGCAGCCCCGGATCCACCTCGTTAGGACCGCCACGGAACACCGGGGAGCTGTTTTTT.

In its sample, this clonotype ranks as medium-sized. The rearrangement links TRBV4-3 to TRBJ1-5; the D is unclear. The CDR3 has 13 residues. Trimming removed 0 bases at V and 7 bases at J, with 7 bases between. In germline, CDR1 is LGHNA, CDR2 YSLEER. The CDR3 here is CASSQEVRQPQHF. In DNA form, the CDR3 reads TGCGCCAGCAGCCAAGAGGTGCGGCAGCCCCAGCATTTT.

This clonotype is termed medium-sized (0.01 to 0.1%). The chain joins TRBV4-1 to TRBJ1-5; 10 bases fit TRBD1. This CDR3 spans 14 amino acids. CDR1 MGHRA and CDR2 YSYEKL come from the germline V gene. The junction had 3 bases not matched to a gene; V was cut back by 3 bases and J by 7 bases. CDR3 region: CASSQRTGGQPQHF. In nucleotides, the CDR3 is TGCGCCAGCAGCCAGCGGACAGGGGGGCAGCCCCAGCATTTT.